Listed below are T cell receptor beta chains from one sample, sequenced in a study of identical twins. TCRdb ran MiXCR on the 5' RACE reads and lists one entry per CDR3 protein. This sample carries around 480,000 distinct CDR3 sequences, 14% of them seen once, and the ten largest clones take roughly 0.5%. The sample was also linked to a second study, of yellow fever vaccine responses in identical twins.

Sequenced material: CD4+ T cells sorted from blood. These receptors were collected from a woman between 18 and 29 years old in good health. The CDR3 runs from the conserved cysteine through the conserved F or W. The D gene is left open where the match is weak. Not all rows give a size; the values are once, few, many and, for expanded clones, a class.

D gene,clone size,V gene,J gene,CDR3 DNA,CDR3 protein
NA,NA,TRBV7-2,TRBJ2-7,TGTGCCAGCAGCTTAGACGTTCTCTACGAGCAGTACTTC,CASSLDVLYEQYF
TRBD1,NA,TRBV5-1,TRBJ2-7,TGCGCCAGCAGCTTGACAGGGGATCTCTACGAGCAGTACTTC,CASSLTGDLYEQYF
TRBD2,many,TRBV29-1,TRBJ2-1,TGCAGCGTTGAAGGAGGTACCCCCTCTGGACTAGCCTATGAGCAGTTCTTC,CSVEGGTPSGLAYEQFF
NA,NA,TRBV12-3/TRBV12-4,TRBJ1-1,TGTGCCAGCAGTTTTATAAGGGCGCACACTGAAGCTTTCTTT,CASSFIRAHTEAFF
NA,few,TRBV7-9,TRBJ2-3,TGTGCCAGCAGCTTGCTCGCGGCTGTCAGCACAGATACGCAGTATTTT,CASSLLAAVSTDTQYF
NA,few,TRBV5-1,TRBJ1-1,TGCGCCAGCAGCTTTAGGGGTAGGACAAACACTGAAGCTTTCTTT,CASSFRGRTNTEAFF
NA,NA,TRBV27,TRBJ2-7,TGTGCCAGCAGCGTTTTGGGACCCTACGAGCAGTACTTC,CASSVLGPYEQYF
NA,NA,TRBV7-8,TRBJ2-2,TGTGCCAGCAGCTTAGTCGGTAGTTGGGGGTCCGAGAACACCGGGGAGCTGTTTTTT,CASSLVGSWGSENTGELFF
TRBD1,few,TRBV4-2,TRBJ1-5,TGTGCCAGCAGCCAAACAGGGGGTTACAATCAGCCCCAGCATTTT,CASSQTGGYNQPQHF
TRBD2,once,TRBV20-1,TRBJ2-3,TGCTGTGCTAGAGATCGGTTGGGACCTAGCGGGGGACTAGCCACGCAGTATTTT,CCARDRLGPSGGLATQYF
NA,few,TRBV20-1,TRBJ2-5,TGCAGTGCTAGAGGACCTCGGGAGACCCAGTACTTC,CSARGPRETQYF
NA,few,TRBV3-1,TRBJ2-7,TGTGCCAGCAGCCACCCAGACCCCTTGGGCTCCTACGAGCAGTACTTC,CASSHPDPLGSYEQYF
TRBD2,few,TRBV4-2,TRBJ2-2,TGTGCCAGCAGCCCCTTTTCTGTTTTCACGCGGGAGGGGCGAACCGGGGAGCTGTTTTTT,CASSPFSVFTREGRTGELFF
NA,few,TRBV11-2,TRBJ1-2,TGTGCCAGCAGCCCAAGCCCCCAGGGCGGCTACACCTTC,CASSPSPQGGYTF
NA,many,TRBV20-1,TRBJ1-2,TGCAGTGCTAGAGATCCCAGGGCGAAGTATGGCTACACCTTC,CSARDPRAKYGYTF
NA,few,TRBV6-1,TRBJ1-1,TGTGCCAGCCTTATAACAGCGAACACTGAAGCTTTCTTT,CASLITANTEAFF
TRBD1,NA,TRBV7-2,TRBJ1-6,TGTGCCAGCAGCACTGGGACAGCAGTAAATTCACCCCTCCACTTT,CASSTGTAVNSPLHF
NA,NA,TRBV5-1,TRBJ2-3,TGCGCCAGCAGCTTGGGGGTCCTGGCAGATACGCAGTATTTT,CASSLGVLADTQYF
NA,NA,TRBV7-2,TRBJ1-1,TGTGCCAGCAGCTTTAATGCGGGGGGCACTGAAGCTTTCTTT,CASSFNAGGTEAFF
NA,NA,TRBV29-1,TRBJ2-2,TGCAGCGTCGTCAACAGGGCTGGGGGCACCGGGGAGCTGTTTTTT,CSVVNRAGGTGELFF
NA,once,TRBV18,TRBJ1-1,TGTGCCAGCTCACCAGGGTCTGAAGCTTTCTTT,CASSPGSEAFF
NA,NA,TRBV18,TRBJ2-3,TGTGCCAGCTCACCACTAGGGACACCCCGCACAGATACGCAGTATTTT,CASSPLGTPRTDTQYF
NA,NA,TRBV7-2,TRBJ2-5,TGTGCCAGCAGCTCCCCCCGGGACAACCAAGAGACCCAGTACTTC,CASSSPRDNQETQYF
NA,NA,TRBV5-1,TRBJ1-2,TGCGCCAGCAGCTTGATGGGGGCAGACTATGGCTACACCTTC,CASSLMGADYGYTF
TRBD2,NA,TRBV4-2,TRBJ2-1,TGTGCCAGCAGCCAAGGGATTACCGGACTAGCGCCTAATGAGCAGTTCTTC,CASSQGITGLAPNEQFF
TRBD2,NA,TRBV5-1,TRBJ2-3,TGCGCCAGCAGCCCGGGACTAGCGGGGGGGCCCGACACAGATACGCAGTATTTT,CASSPGLAGGPDTDTQYF
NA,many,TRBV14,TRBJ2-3,TGTGCCAGCAGCCAAGATATCGGGCAGGCAAATGTCCTTAGGAGAGATACGCAGTATTTT,CASSQDIGQANVLRRDTQYF
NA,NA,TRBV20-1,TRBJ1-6,TGCAGTGCTACCTCGGAATCTTTGCCACCCCTCCACTTT,CSATSESLPPLHF
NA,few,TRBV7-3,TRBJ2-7,TGTGCCAGCAGTACAAAGTCAGGGAGCTCCTACGAGCAGTACTTC,CASSTKSGSSYEQYF
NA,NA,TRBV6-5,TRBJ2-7,TGTGCCAGCAGTTACTTTCGGGACGGTCCCTACGAGCAGTACTTC,CASSYFRDGPYEQYF
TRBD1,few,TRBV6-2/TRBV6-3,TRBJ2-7,TGTGCCAGCAGGAGCACGGGACAGAGTTACGAGCAGTACTTC,CASRSTGQSYEQYF
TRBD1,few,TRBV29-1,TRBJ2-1,TGCAGCGTTGGGACAGGGCCCGCCAATGAGCAGTTCTTC,CSVGTGPANEQFF
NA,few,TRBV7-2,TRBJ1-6,TGTGCCAGCAGCTTAGACACCGCCTATAATTCACCCCTCCACTTT,CASSLDTAYNSPLHF
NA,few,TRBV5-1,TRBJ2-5,TGCGCCAGCAGAACGACAGTACAAGAGACCCAGTACTTC,CASRTTVQETQYF
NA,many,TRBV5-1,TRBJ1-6,TGCGCCAGCAGCCCCCCGGGTCGTCAAGATTCACCCCTCCACTTT,CASSPPGRQDSPLHF
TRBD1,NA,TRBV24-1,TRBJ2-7,TGTGCCACCGGGACAGGGAAACCCTCCTACGAGCAGTACTTC,CATGTGKPSYEQYF
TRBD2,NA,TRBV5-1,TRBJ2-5,TGCGCCAGCAACTTACGTATAGCGGGGGGACAAGAGACCCAGTACTTC,CASNLRIAGGQETQYF
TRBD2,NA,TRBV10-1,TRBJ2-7,TGCGTCAGCAGTGAGTCGATGGCGGGAGCTGGCGAGCAGTACTTC,CVSSESMAGAGEQYF
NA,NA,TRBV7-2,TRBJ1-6,TGTGCCAGCAGCTTAGGGGTGGGAGGCCATAATTCACCCCTCCACTTT,CASSLGVGGHNSPLHF
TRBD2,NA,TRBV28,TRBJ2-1,TGTGCCAGCACCCGCGGGACTAGCGGGAGTTCCTACAATGAGCAGTTCTTC,CASTRGTSGSSYNEQFF
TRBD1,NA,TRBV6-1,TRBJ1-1,TGTGCCAGCAGACCCCTGGACAGGGTAGATACTGAAGCTTTCTTT,CASRPLDRVDTEAFF
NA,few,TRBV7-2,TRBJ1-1,TGTGCCAGCAGCTTAGGTCACAGCACTGAAGCTTTCTTT,CASSLGHSTEAFF
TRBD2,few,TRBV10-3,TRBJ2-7,TGTGCCATCAGTGAGGGGACTAGCGTGGGCGAGCAGTACTTC,CAISEGTSVGEQYF
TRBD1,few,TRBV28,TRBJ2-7,TGTGCCAGCAGTGCCGCCGGGACAGGGTTCAACGAGCAGTACTTC,CASSAAGTGFNEQYF
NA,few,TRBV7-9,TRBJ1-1,TGTGCCAGCAGCTTGAAGTTGAGCAGTGAAGCTTTCTTT,CASSLKLSSEAFF
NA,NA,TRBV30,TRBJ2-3,TGTGCCTGGAGTTCTGGGGGCCGCACAGATACGCAGTATTTT,CAWSSGGRTDTQYF
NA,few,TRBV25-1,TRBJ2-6,TGTGCCAGACGGCGTTCTGGGGCCAACGTCCTGACTTTC,CARRRSGANVLTF
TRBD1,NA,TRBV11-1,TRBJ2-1,TGTGCCAGCGGAACAGGGGGCCTGCCTAGCGGAATATCCTACAATGAGCAGTTCTTC,CASGTGGLPSGISYNEQFF
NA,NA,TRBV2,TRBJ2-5,TGTGCCAGCAGTCCCGGGACTCACCAAGAGACCCAGTACTTC,CASSPGTHQETQYF
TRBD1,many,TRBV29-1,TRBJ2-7,TGCAGCGTTGCTTGGACAGGGGACGAGCAGTACTTC,CSVAWTGDEQYF
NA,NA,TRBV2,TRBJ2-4,TGTGCCAGCAGTGACCCGGGGGAGCCAGCCAAAAACATTCAGTACTTC,CASSDPGEPAKNIQYF
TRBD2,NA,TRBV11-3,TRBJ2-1,TGTGCCAGCAGCTCAGGGACTAGCGGGCCCGCCTACAATGAGCAGTTCTTC,CASSSGTSGPAYNEQFF